A single sample gave rise to the 21 T cell receptor beta chains below, sequenced in a study of radiotherapy plus CTLA-4 blockade in lung cancer. The protocol was immunoSEQ multiplex PCR, while the TCRdb copy is restricted to in-frame clones and leaves out a portion. The sample has tens of thousands of clones, over 75% seen once. The sequencing used peripheral blood, collected from a patient treated with radiotherapy plus ipilimumab. These receptors all stem from a human donor with non-small cell lung cancer that progressed on radiotherapy plus ipilimumab.

V is TRBV11-2 and J is TRBJ2-7; 7 nucleotides agree with TRBD2. CDR1 is SGHAT, CDR2 FQNNGV, per germline. V lost 1 base to trimming and J lost 0 bases; unmatched junction nucleotides: 9. CDR3 size: 17 residues. This CDR3 reads CASSLGSTSGVSYEQYF. The CDR3 DNA follows: TGTGCCAGCAGCTTAGGCTCGACCAGCGGGGTCTCCTACGAGCAGTACTTC. Full variable domain (missing parts from reference TRBV11-2 and TRBJ2-7): EAGVAQSPRYKIIEKRQSVAFWCNPISGHATLYWYQQILGQGPKLLIQFQNNGVVDDSQLPKDRFSAERLKGVDSTLKIQPAKLEDSAVYLCASSLGSTSGVSYEQYFGPGTRLTVT.

This chain joins TRBV7-6 and TRBJ1-3, with 8 bases lining up with TRBD1. Germline CDR1 SGHVS, CDR2 FNYEAQ. The CDR3 has 16 residues. With 3 bases clipped from V and 2 bases from J, the junction kept 6 bases outside the gene matches. In DNA, the CDR3 is TGTGCCAGCAGCTTGCAACAGGGGGGAACTGGAAACACCATATATTTT. This codes for CASSLQQGGTGNTIYF.

V gene TRBV7-8 combines with J gene TRBJ1-2; TRBD1 might be the D (6 bases). The germline V gene encodes CDR1 SGHVS and CDR2 FQNEAQ. This CDR3 contains 15 residues. V dropped 5 bases and J dropped 4 bases, with 17 bases sitting between them. In nucleotides, the CDR3 is TGTGCCAGCAGCCATGGGGGGGGCCTCGCCTATGGCTACACCTTC. Protein: CASSHGGGLAYGYTF.

This rearrangement joins TRBV15 to TRBJ1-6; unclear D gene. The germline V gene has CDR1 LNHNV and CDR2 YYDKDF (reference sequence). Trimming removed 5 bases from V and 7 bases from J, with 9 bases in between. The CDR3 has 13 residues. The CDR3 DNA sequence: TGTGCCACCAGCGCAAGCTTAAATTCACCCCTCCACTTT. It specifies CATSASLNSPLHF.

The V call is TRBV5-1, the J call TRBJ2-7; TRBD2 agrees at 10 bases. V shed 6 bases and J 3 bases; nucleotides not matched to a gene: 12. Per germline, CDR1 SGHRS and CDR2 YFSETQ. The CDR3 has 16 residues. This CDR3 is CASTSFPGLADYEQYF. The CDR3 DNA follows: TGCGCCAGCACCTCCTTCCCCGGACTAGCGGACTACGAGCAGTACTTC.

Of note for this clone: Mismatch with germline at one junction end may stem from a read error. This sequence joins TRBV7-3 and TRBJ2-3, with a weak D call TRBD2 (5 bases). This CDR3 is 13 amino acids long. Germline V gives CDR1 SGHTA, CDR2 FQGTGA. The CDR3 bases are TGTGCCAGCAGCCTTTCTAGCAAAGATACGCAGTATTTT. Its translation is CASSLSSKDTQYF.

The chain links TRBV18 to TRBJ1-5; 9 bases are shared with TRBD1. With V trimmed by 1 base and J by 5 bases, 6 bases remained unmatched. The germline gives CDR1 KGHSH, CDR2 LQKENI. The CDR3 extends over 16 amino acids. The CDR3 DNA reads TGTGCCAGCTCACCACTGGGACAGGGCTTCTATCAGCCCCAGCATTTT. This gives the protein CASSPLGQGFYQPQHF.

The chain uses TRBV7-5 and TRBJ1-3. TRBV7-5 is a pseudogene locus. This CDR3 has 16 amino acids. CDR3 amino acids: CARSLEEEIGGNTIYF. The CDR3 DNA is TGTGCCAGAAGCTTAGAGGAGGAAATCGGTGGAAACACCATATATTTT.

This chain connects TRBV7-2 to TRBJ2-2; 10 bases agree with TRBD2. CDR1 and CDR2 from the germline V gene are SGHTA and FQGNSA. The CDR3 is made up of 14 amino acids. Losses at the gene ends were 5 bases for V and 4 bases for J; bases not matched to a gene: 1. CDR3 residues: CASSRTSGTGELFF. CDR3 bases: TGTGCCAGCAGCCGGACTAGCGGCACCGGGGAGCTGTTTTTT.

This chain joins TRBV5-1 and TRBJ2-7; 7 bases are a match to TRBD1. Germline assignment: CDR1 SGHRS and CDR2 YFSETQ. This CDR3 comprises 12 residues. V trimming: 4 bases; J trimming: 5 bases; junction bases outside the gene matches: 3. In DNA form, the CDR3 reads TGCGCCAGCAGCCTGACAGGGCACGAGCAGTACTTC. Protein product: CASSLTGHEQYF.

This chain links TRBV19 with TRBJ2-3; 7 nucleotides line up with TRBD1. The CDR3 is 15 amino acids. The germline V gene has CDR1 LNHDA and CDR2 SQIVND (reference sequence). V shed 5 bases, J shed 2 bases, and the junction held 7 bases outside the gene matches. The chain's CDR3 is CASSSDRINTDTQYF. CDR3 nucleotides: TGTGCCAGTAGTTCGGACAGGATAAACACAGATACGCAGTATTTT.

The rearrangement links TRBV27 to TRBJ2-7; perhaps TRBD2 as D (6 bases). The CDR3 sequence is 13 residues long. Per germline, CDR1 MNHEY and CDR2 SMNVEV (reference sequence). V was trimmed by 6 bases and J by 3 bases, leaving 12 bases between them. The CDR3 sequence: CASSHGGVYEQYF. The CDR3 bases are TGTGCCAGCAGCCACGGCGGGGTCTACGAGCAGTACTTC.

The chain combines TRBV7-9 with TRBJ2-2; 15 bases match TRBD2. Germline V gene lookup returns CDR1 SEHNR and CDR2 FQNEAQ (reference sequence). The V gene end was trimmed by 6 bases and the J gene end by 3 bases; junction bases not matched to a gene: 5. The CDR3 length is 17 residues. Written as DNA, the CDR3 is TGTGCCAGCAGAAACGGACTAGCGGGGGGGTACACCGGGGAGCTGTTTTTT. Translating gives CASRNGLAGGYTGELFF.

The rearrangement uses TRBV28 and TRBJ2-1; 9 bases fit TRBD1. The V gene end was trimmed by 5 bases and the J gene end by 9 bases; junction bases not matched to a gene: 14. Germline V lookup: CDR1 MDHEN, CDR2 SYDVKM. The CDR3 is 16 residues long. CDR3 nucleotide sequence: TGTGCCAGCAGTCTACAGGACAGGGGCCCCAAGGGTGAGCAGTTCTTC. As protein: CASSLQDRGPKGEQFF.

The chain combines TRBV10-3 with TRBJ2-7; 10 bases are a match to TRBD2. The CDR3 covers 17 residues. The trim removed 3 bases at V and 0 bases at J, leaving 8 bases unmatched. CDR1 is ENHRY and CDR2 is SYGVKD in the germline V gene. The chain's CDR3 is CAISDPSGGVSSYEQYF. CDR3 coding DNA: TGTGCCATCAGTGACCCTAGCGGGGGAGTTAGCTCCTACGAGCAGTACTTC.

This chain uses TRBV10-1 with TRBJ2-6, with a tentative D call TRBD1 (6 bases). This CDR3 is 15 amino acids long. CDR1 and CDR2 (germline): WNHNN, SYGVQD (reference sequence). Deletions cut 5 bases from V and 0 bases from J, with 8 bases between. The CDR3 protein is CASSSGASGANVLTF. DNA for the CDR3: TGCGCCAGCAGTTCAGGGGCCTCTGGGGCCAACGTCCTGACTTTC.

This clone has more than one count but fewer than ten. This chain uses TRBV11-2 with TRBJ2-2; 9 nucleotides match TRBD2. In germline, CDR1 is SGHAT, CDR2 FQNNGV. Losses at the gene ends were 4 bases for V and 1 base for J; bases not matched to a gene: 4. The CDR3 has 16 residues. This CDR3 reads CASSSQAGGNTGELFF. CDR3 DNA sequence: TGTGCCAGCAGCTCCCAAGCGGGGGGGAACACCGGGGAGCTGTTTTTT.

The gene calls are TRBV4-3 and TRBJ2-2; 7 bases map to TRBD2. Germline CDR1 reads LGHNA; CDR2 reads YSLEER. This CDR3 has 15 residues. After removal of 4 bases from V and 3 bases from J, the junction contained 5 bases not matched to a gene. CDR3 DNA: TGCGCCAGCAGCCCCTGGGGGGGTTACACCGGGGAGCTGTTTTTT. Translation gives CASSPWGGYTGELFF.

This sequence joins TRBV6-1 and TRBJ1-1; D is possibly TRBD1 (5 bases). Germline CDR1 MNHNS, CDR2 SASEGT. Trimming cost V 6 bases and J 5 bases, with 16 bases left between them. The CDR3 is 14 residues long. The DNA for the CDR3 is TGTGCCAGCAGCCCTCTAGGGGTGGGGACTGAAGCTTTCTTT. It is translated as CASSPLGVGTEAFF.

V is TRBV29-1 and J is TRBJ2-1; 11 bases fit TRBD2. Germline V CDR1 and CDR2: SQVTM, ANQGSEA. V shed 6 bases, J shed 2 bases, and the junction held 3 bases outside the gene matches. The CDR3 covers 14 residues. CDR3 coding DNA: TGCAGCGTGCCGGGACTAGCGGCCTACAATGAGCAGTTCTTC. The encoded protein is CSVPGLAAYNEQFF.

The V and J genes are TRBV19 and TRBJ2-2; 14 bases match TRBD2. The CDR3 is 18 residues long. V was clipped by 6 bases and J by 5 bases; unmatched bases: 11. Germline assignment: CDR1 LNHDA and CDR2 SQIVND (reference sequence). CDR3 coding DNA: TGTGCCAGTAGCAACGCGAGACGGACTAGCGGGGGGACCGGGGAGCTGTTTTTT. This codes for CASSNARRTSGGTGELFF.